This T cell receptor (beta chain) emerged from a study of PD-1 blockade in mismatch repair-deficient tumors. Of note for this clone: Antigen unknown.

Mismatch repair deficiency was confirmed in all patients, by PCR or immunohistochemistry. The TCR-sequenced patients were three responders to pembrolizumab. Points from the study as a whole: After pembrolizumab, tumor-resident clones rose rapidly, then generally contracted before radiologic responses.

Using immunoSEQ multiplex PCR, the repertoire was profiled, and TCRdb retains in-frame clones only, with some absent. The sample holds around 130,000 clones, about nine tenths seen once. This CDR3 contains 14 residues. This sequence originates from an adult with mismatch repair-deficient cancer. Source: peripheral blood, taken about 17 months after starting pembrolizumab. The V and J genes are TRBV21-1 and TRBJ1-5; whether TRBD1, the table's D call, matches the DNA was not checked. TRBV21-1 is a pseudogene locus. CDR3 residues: CASSIWDRGKPQHF. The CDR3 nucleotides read TGTGCCAGCAGCATATGGGACAGGGGGAAGCCCCAGCATTTT.